This T cell receptor (beta chain) is from a study of cytomegalovirus exposure and HLA in healthy donors. Germline values: CDR1 MNHNY, CDR2 SVGAGI (reference sequence). V lost 6 bases to trimming and J lost 4 bases; unmatched junction nucleotides: 2. The CDR3 loop spans 12 amino acids. Although they were nominally healthy when sampled, donors likely had unrecorded immune exposures. Findings and caveats of the study: As a later analysis showed, a missense DCLRE1C variant was linked to trimming of TCR beta V- and J-genes. From TCR beta sequences, most subjects' HLA-A and HLA-B alleles were reportedly predicted accurately. Evidence from a later analysis indicated that most CMV-associated TCR beta chains looked HLA-restricted.

The PCR made use of 60 Vbeta and 13 Jbeta primers. Some clones are missing from TCRdb's copy, which holds only in-frame ones; the method was immunoSEQ multiplex PCR. The data show about 100,000 clones, 80% seen once. Of note for this clone: What it binds is not known.

The source of this sequence is a man under 40 in good health and CMV-seronegative. This rearrangement joins TRBV6-6 to TRBJ1-1, with 7 bases lining up with TRBD1. The sequencing sample was made of PBMCs. The CDR3 DNA follows: TGTGCCAGCAGCGACAGGGCCACTGAAGCTTTCTTT. It yields the protein CASSDRATEAFF.